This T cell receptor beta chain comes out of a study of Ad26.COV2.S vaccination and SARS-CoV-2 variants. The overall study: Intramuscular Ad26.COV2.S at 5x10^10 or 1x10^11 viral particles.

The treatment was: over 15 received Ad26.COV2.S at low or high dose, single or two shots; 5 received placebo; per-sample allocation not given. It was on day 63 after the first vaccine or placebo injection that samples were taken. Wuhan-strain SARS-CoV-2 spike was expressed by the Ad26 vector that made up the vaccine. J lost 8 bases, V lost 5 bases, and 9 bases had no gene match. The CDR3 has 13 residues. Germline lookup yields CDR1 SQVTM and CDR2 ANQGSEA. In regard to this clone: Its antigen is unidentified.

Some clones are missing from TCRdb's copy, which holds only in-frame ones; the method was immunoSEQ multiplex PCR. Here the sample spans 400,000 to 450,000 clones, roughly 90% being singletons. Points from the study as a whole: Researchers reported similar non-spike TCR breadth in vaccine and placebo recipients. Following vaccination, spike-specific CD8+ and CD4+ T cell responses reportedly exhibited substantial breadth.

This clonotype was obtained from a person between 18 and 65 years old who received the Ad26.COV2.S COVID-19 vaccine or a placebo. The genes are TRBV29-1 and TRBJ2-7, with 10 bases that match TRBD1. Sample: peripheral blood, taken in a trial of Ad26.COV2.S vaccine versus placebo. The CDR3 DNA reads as TGCAGCGTTTCCGGGACAGGGGCTACGCAGCAGTACTTC. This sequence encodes CSVSGTGATQQYF.